The sequence of this T cell receptor (beta chain) was determined in a study of early T cells in non-severe SARS-CoV-2 infection. Study-wide context: Sequencing used unsorted whole-blood bulk RNA, so chains lack pairing.

Germline loops: CDR1 SGHTA, CDR2 FQGTGA. Between the trimmed V and J ends, which lost 0 bases and 0 bases, there was a span of 9 bases. The CDR3 loop spans 16 amino acids. Researchers tagged individual cDNA molecules with unique molecular identifiers. TCRdb reprocessed the 5' RACE reads with MiXCR, giving one entry per CDR3 protein. In the table there are about 59,000 distinct CDR3 sequences, 10% to 15% of which are singletons. This clonotype was recorded at least ten times. Sequencing was done on a sample of whole blood. The sequence was collected from an adult who was a healthcare worker with PCR-confirmed SARS-CoV-2 infection or an uninfected control (not recorded which). The rearrangement joins TRBV7-3 to TRBJ2-1; D call uncertain. DNA for the CDR3: TGTGCCAGCAGCTTAACAGGAGACAACTCCTACAATGAGCAGTTCTTC. Residues: CASSLTGDNSYNEQFF.